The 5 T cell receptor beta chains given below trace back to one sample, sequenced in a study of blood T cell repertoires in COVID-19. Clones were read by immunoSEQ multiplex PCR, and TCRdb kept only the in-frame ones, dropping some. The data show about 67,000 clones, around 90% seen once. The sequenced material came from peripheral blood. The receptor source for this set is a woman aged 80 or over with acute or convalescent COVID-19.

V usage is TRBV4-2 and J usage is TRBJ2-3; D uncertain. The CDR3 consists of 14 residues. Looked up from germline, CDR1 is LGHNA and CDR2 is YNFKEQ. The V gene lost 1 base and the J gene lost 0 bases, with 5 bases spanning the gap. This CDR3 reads CASSQAVSTDTQYF. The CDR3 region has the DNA TGTGCCAGCAGCCAAGCAGTGAGCACAGATACGCAGTATTTT.

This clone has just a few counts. CDR3 nucleotides: TGTGCCAGCAGCTTAGACCCCGCCGGGAATCAGCCCCAGCATTTT. Translating it yields CASSLDPAGNQPQHF. The V call is TRBV7-9, the J call TRBJ1-5; D not certain. This CDR3 has 15 residues. V lost 1 base, J lost 4 bases, and 11 bases lay in between. In germline, CDR1 is SEHNR, CDR2 FQNEAQ (reference sequence).

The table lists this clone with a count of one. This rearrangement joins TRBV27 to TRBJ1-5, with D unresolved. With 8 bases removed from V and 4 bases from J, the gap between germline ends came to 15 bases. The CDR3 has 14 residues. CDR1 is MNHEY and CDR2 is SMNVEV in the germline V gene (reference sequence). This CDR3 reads CASGYIGRNQPQHF. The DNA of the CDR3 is TGTGCCAGCGGATACATCGGCAGGAATCAGCCCCAGCATTTT.

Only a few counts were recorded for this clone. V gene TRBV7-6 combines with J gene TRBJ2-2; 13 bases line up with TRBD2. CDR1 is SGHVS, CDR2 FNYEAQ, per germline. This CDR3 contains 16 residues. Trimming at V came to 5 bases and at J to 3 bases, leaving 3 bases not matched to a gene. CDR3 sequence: CASSRTSGSHTGELFF. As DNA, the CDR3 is TGTGCCAGCAGCCGGACTAGCGGGAGTCACACCGGGGAGCTGTTTTTT.

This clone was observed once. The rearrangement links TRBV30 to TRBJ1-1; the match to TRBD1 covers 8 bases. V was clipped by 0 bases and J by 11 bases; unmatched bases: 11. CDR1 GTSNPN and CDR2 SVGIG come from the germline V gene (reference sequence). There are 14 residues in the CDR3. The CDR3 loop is CAWSVNHRGGTAFF. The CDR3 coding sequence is TGTGCCTGGAGTGTGAACCACAGGGGGGGGACGGCTTTCTTT.